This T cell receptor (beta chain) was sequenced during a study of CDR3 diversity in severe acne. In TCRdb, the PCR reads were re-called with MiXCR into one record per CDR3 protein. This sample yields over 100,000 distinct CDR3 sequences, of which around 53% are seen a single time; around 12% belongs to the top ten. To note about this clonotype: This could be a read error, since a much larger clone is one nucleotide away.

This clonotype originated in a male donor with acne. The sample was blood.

CDR3 amino acids: CASKVDSYNGQFF. For the CDR3, the DNA is TGTGCCAGTAAGGTCGACTCCTACAATGGGCAGTTCTTC. The chain is built from TRBV19 and TRBJ2-7; D is unclear. The closer fit of TRBJ2-1 to the DNA end suggests the J call may be wrong. CDR3 length equals 13 residues. Per the germline V gene, CDR1 is LNHDA and CDR2 is SQIVND (reference sequence).